This T cell receptor beta chain derives from a study of blood T cell repertoires in COVID-19 (dated by TCRdb to the early 2020s). With respect to the entire study: Collaborator samples came from the United States, Italy and Spain and covered acute and convalescent phases of COVID-19. The material from the prospective study consisted of cDNA or gDNA derived from T cells, B-cell-depleted T cells, or PBMCs. Deeply sampled blood TCRbeta repertoires from subjects exposed to, actively infected with, or recovered from COVID-19 were included in the dataset. The repertoires were made available in a free public database intended to serve as a resource for research on the immune response to SARS-CoV-2. The samples were drawn from two sources: the first 160 participants of the ongoing ImmuneRACE study, and 1,000 to 1,500 subjects contributed by 6 global collaborators. Sample metadata almost always included a de-identified subject ID, COVID-19 status, age in years and sex. HLA class I and class II types, where available, came from metadata supplied by the sample provider rather than from assay-based typing. What the authors observed across the whole study: The amount of clinical and demographic metadata varied by source and participant and was provided uncurated.

Concerning this clone itself: Its antigen is still unknown. Per-base qualities were not stored, and no clone one base away is much larger.

The CDR3 holds 13 amino acids from the cysteine to the phenylalanine. Only CDR3 DNA is held: 39 bases, read in frame from base 1. V and J lose 4 bases and 6 bases, and a span of 11 bases separates them. Taken from the germline V gene (reference sequence), the CDR1 and CDR2 loops are SGHKS and YYEKEE. Whole blood was collected in K2EDTA tubes by collaborating institutions according to the institutions' own protocols. Collaborator samples were shipped for TCRbeta analysis as frozen whole blood, isolated PBMCs, or DNA extracted from either sample type. TCRbeta CDR3 regions were amplified from genomic DNA by means of the immunoSEQ Assay, a bias-controlled multiplex PCR. Regarding the original processing steps: Within the assay, amplification of reference gene primers was used to estimate how many nucleated cells each sample contained. To quantify the absolute abundance of each unique TCRbeta CDR3 rearrangement, sequence reads were collapsed and filtered. For each sample, productive Simpson clonality was calculated as the square root of Simpson's diversity index across productive rearrangements. TCRdb re-hosts the immuneACCESS table, in-frame sequences only. Its copies lack some clones; in the studies checked, an unresolved V gene accounts for under half of them, and the cause for the rest is not known. That table furnishes V, J and clone size, whereas the DNA furnished D and trimming. For this sample the table gives 55,000 to 75,000 clones, of which around 82% were detected only once. The top ten hold roughly 6% of the sample.

This TCR was sampled from a human donor in a cohort sampled during active COVID-19. The sequence joins TRBV5-5 to TRBJ1-5; TRBD1 is a possible D gene, resting on 6 matching bases. The sample was peripheral blood. The CDR3 sequence is CASSTGFVQPQHF. The DNA is as follows: TGTGCCAGCAGCACAGGGTTTGTTCAGCCCCAGCATTTT. With the rest looked up from the reference TRBV5-5 and TRBJ1-5 genes rather than sequenced, the full variable domain is DAGVTQSPTHLIKTRGQQVTLRCSPISGHKSVSWYQQVLGQGPQFIFQYYEKEERGRGNFPDRFSARQFPNYSSELNVNALLLGDSALYLCASSTGFVQPQHFGDGTRLSIL.